This TCR beta chain appears in the sequencing data of a study of shared clonotypes between healthy human individuals. Deep was the level used in running the assay. Genomic DNA of each subset was evenly split across several immunoSEQ plates. TCRdb keeps only in-frame clones here, not all; method: immunoSEQ multiplex PCR. The data contain about 650,000 clones, about 95% of them singletons. Study-wide findings and caveats: For naive CD4 cells, approximately 5% of clonotypes were shared across a few donors.

With respect to this clone: Its target is not known.

This CDR3 has 13 residues. Germline loops: CDR1 MGHRA, CDR2 YSYEKL. V shed 5 bases and J shed 8 bases, with 13 bases lying between them. Positive CCR7 selection of CD45RO-negative cells yielded the naive CD8 cells, and terminally differentiated effector memory CD45RA+ cells were excluded. Every one of the donors was a Caucasian adult that lived in Nashville, Tennessee. This receptor was taken from a woman aged 25 to 39 in good health. This chain links TRBV4-1 with TRBJ2-1, with D maybe TRBD2 (5 bases). Source material: naive CD8+ T cells sorted from blood. CDR3 coding DNA: TGCGCCAGCAGCGGGAGCTCATACGATGAGCAGTTCTTC. Its protein is CASSGSSYDEQFF.